This T cell receptor beta chain was captured by sequencing in a study of blood T cell repertoires in COVID-19. Study details: Both acute and convalescent COVID-19 samples were obtained from the United States, Italy and Spain. PBMCs, B-cell-depleted T cells, or T cells provided the cDNA or gDNA that made up the material.

With 4 bases removed from V and 7 bases from J, the gap between germline ends came to 16 bases. The germline CDR1 and CDR2 sequences are SGHTA and FQGNSA. The CDR3 runs to 14 residues. Clones were read by immunoSEQ multiplex PCR, and TCRdb kept only the in-frame ones, dropping some. Counted here are about 320,000 clones, around 90% occurring once; the ten biggest clones make up 5.2%. Grouping used clinical history reported by participants in a survey and questionnaire. Two negative PCRs, clearance, or symptom resolution had been documented for recovered Cohort 3 donors. The TCR was taken from a man in his 60s who had recovered from COVID-19. The V and J genes are TRBV7-2 and TRBJ2-5; D is perhaps TRBD2 (6 bases). The sequenced material came from PBMCs or T cells enriched from blood (not recorded which). CDR3 nucleotides: TGTGCCAGCAGCTCCACGTGGGAGGCAGGGACCCAGTACTTC. As protein: CASSSTWEAGTQYF.